This T cell receptor (beta chain) was observed in a study of T cell changes during pregnancy in multiple sclerosis. The ends lost 3 bases at V and 0 bases at J; junction bases unmatched: 2. Germline V lookup: CDR1 LGHNA, CDR2 YSLEER. CDR3 size: 16 residues. This clone was counted a single time. Here immunoSEQ multiplex PCR was the method, and the copy in TCRdb shows in-frame clones only, minus some. The data show approximately 130,000 clones, less than 97% seen once. The V call is TRBV4-3, the J call TRBJ2-3, with TRBD2 identical over 11 bases. The TCR was taken from a female donor with multiple sclerosis, enrolled in a pregnancy study. Sequenced material: peripheral blood, taken after pregnancy. This CDR3 reads CASSQGTSGSTDTQYF. The CDR3 DNA follows: TGCGCCAGCAGCCAGGGGACTAGCGGTAGCACAGATACGCAGTATTTT.